These 26 T cell receptor beta chains were all obtained from the same sample, sequenced in a study of blood T cell repertoires in COVID-19. The assay was immunoSEQ multiplex PCR, and TCRdb's table has in-frame clones only and misses some. This table has around 120,000 clones, 90% appearing once. The specimen was peripheral blood. The origin of the receptors is a woman in her sixties or seventies with COVID-19, enrolled during active disease.

The chain is built from TRBV5-4 and TRBJ1-2; maybe TRBD1 (5 bases). The CDR3 totals 15 residues. Looked up from germline, CDR1 is SGHNT and CDR2 is YYREEE (reference sequence). Trimming pared 4 bases from V and 0 bases from J, leaving 13 bases between. CDR3 coding DNA: TGTGCCAGCAGCCGGGGGGACGGAGCTAACTATGGCTACACCTTC. It translates to CASSRGDGANYGYTF.

This chain uses TRBV30 with TRBJ1-5, with D hard to call. Germline CDR1 GTSNPN, CDR2 SVGIG (reference sequence). The CDR3 extends over 13 amino acids. V dropped 1 base and J dropped 5 bases, with 9 bases sitting between them. DNA for the CDR3: TGTGCCTGGAGTGGACGGGATGATCAGCCCCAGCATTTT. This sequence encodes CAWSGRDDQPQHF.

The V gene is TRBV4-1, the J gene TRBJ1-2, with no clear D. Trimming took off 4 bases at V and 7 bases at J, with 13 bases between the two ends. This CDR3 comprises 13 residues. The germline V gene has CDR1 MGHRA and CDR2 YSYEKL. The CDR3 here is CASSPPRAAGYTF. DNA for the CDR3: TGCGCCAGCAGCCCCCCGAGGGCAGCTGGCTACACCTTC.

The DNA of the CDR3 is TGTGCCAGCAGCCAAGATTGGCAGTTGCGGGGGGGACGCACAGATACGCAGTATTTT. Encoded protein: CASSQDWQLRGGRTDTQYF. The V call is TRBV4-2, the J call TRBJ2-3, with 9 nucleotides matching TRBD2. Trimming removed 0 bases from V and 1 base from J; junction bases left unmatched: 11. CDR1 is LGHNA and CDR2 is YNFKEQ in the germline V gene. The CDR3 covers 19 residues.

The rearrangement joins TRBV3-1 (or the pseudogene TRBV3-2) to TRBJ1-4, with 7 bases matching TRBD1. The CDR3 sequence is 14 residues long. J lost 10 bases, V lost 7 bases, and 12 bases had no gene match. Germline lookup yields CDR1 LGHDT and CDR2 YNNKEL (reference sequence). CDR3: CASTPHRQGSKLFF. CDR3 DNA sequence: TGTGCCAGCACACCTCACAGACAGGGATCAAAACTGTTTTTT.

The chain employs TRBV5-1 and TRBJ2-1; 10 bases are shared with TRBD2. CDR3 length: 15 residues. The ends lost 4 bases at V and 7 bases at J; junction bases unmatched: 8. Per the germline V gene, CDR1 is SGHRS and CDR2 is YFSETQ. CDR3 DNA sequence: TGCGCCAGCAGCCGGGGGGCTAGCGGGGGAAATGAGCAGTTCTTC. This codes for CASSRGASGGNEQFF.

The chain is built from TRBV29-1 and TRBJ2-1, with 12 bases lining up with TRBD2. Germline CDR1 and CDR2: SQVTM and ANQGSEA. This CDR3 contains 15 residues. V shed 4 bases, J shed 4 bases, and the junction held 5 bases outside the gene matches. The CDR3 DNA sequence: TGCAGCGTTGTTCTAGCGGGGGGGGATTACAATGAGCAGTTCTTC. Encoded protein: CSVVLAGGDYNEQFF.

The CDR3 DNA reads TGTGCCAGCAGCGTAGAAGGGGGCTTCGGTAATTCACCCCTCCACTTT. Protein sequence: CASSVEGGFGNSPLHF. The chain is built from TRBV9 and TRBJ1-6; TRBD1 agrees at 7 bases. The CDR3 is 16 residues long. The J segment lost 6 bases and the V segment lost 0 bases, leaving 6 bases of the junction unmatched. CDR1 and CDR2 from the germline V gene are SGDLS and YYNGEE.

The genes are TRBV5-6 and TRBJ1-2; 8 nucleotides agree with TRBD1. Per the germline V gene, CDR1 is SGHDT and CDR2 is YYEEEE. Trimming removed 4 bases from V and 0 bases from J; junction bases left unmatched: 8. The length of the CDR3 is 16 residues. CDR3 in DNA: TGTGCCAGCAGCCCCATTCGGGACAGGACTAACTATGGCTACACCTTC. Translated: CASSPIRDRTNYGYTF. Complete variable domain (other parts from reference TRBV5-6 and TRBJ1-2): DAGVTQSPTHLIKTRGQQVTLRCSPKSGHDTVSWYQQALGQGPQFIFQYYEEEERQRGNFPDRFSGHQFPNYSSELNVNALLLGDSALYLCASSPIRDRTNYGYTFGSGTRLTVV.

This clone was counted a single time. V gene TRBV19 combines with J gene TRBJ2-2; TRBD1 agrees at 7 bases. V was pared by 4 bases and J by 3 bases, with 5 bases of the junction left unmatched. Per germline, CDR1 LNHDA and CDR2 SQIVND (reference sequence). This CDR3 region has 15 residues. CDR3: CASSTDRVDTGELFF. As DNA, the CDR3 is TGTGCCAGTAGTACAGACAGGGTGGACACCGGGGAGCTGTTTTTT.

This clone occurred a few times. The V and J genes are TRBV7-2 and TRBJ2-3; the match to TRBD2 covers 7 bases. With V trimmed by 4 bases and J by 3 bases, 10 bases remained unmatched. The germline V gene has CDR1 SGHTA and CDR2 FQGNSA. This CDR3 contains 16 residues. The CDR3 region is CASSWVGGVLTDTQYF. In DNA, the CDR3 is TGTGCCAGCAGCTGGGTTGGGGGGGTACTTACAGATACGCAGTATTTT.

The genes are TRBV6-5 and TRBJ2-3; 7 bases align to TRBD1. Losses at the gene ends were 0 bases for V and 5 bases for J; bases not matched to a gene: 5. The CDR3 is 15 amino acids. Germline V gene data show CDR1 as MNHEY and CDR2 as SVGAGI. The DNA of the CDR3 is TGTGCCAGCAGTTACTCAGACAGGGTTGGAGATACGCAGTATTTT. This encodes CASSYSDRVGDTQYF.

The chain links TRBV7-9 to TRBJ1-1; a possible D gene is TRBD1 (5 bases). Germline assignment: CDR1 SEHNR and CDR2 FQNEAQ (reference sequence). The CDR3 has 18 residues. V lost 0 bases to trimming and J lost 1 base, with 18 bases between them. CDR3 sequence reads: CASSLALLGVEGNTEAFF. The CDR3 bases are TGTGCCAGCAGCTTAGCGCTGCTAGGGGTCGAAGGGAACACTGAAGCTTTCTTT.

The V and J genes are TRBV4-1 and TRBJ1-2, with D unresolved. In germline, CDR1 is MGHRA, CDR2 YSYEKL. The CDR3 length is 15 residues. V lost 0 bases to trimming and J lost 4 bases, with 12 bases between them. The CDR3: CASSQEAVAVYGYTF. The CDR3 DNA reads TGCGCCAGCAGCCAAGAGGCAGTGGCAGTCTATGGCTACACCTTC.

The chain couples TRBV27 to TRBJ1-2; 8 bases are a match to TRBD1. Germline V lookup: CDR1 MNHEY, CDR2 SMNVEV (reference sequence). V shed 5 bases and J 4 bases; nucleotides not matched to a gene: 9. CDR3 length: 15 residues. CDR3 protein: CASSPRDRKFYGYTF. For the CDR3, the DNA is TGTGCCAGCAGTCCCCGGGACAGGAAGTTCTATGGCTACACCTTC.

V and J are TRBV29-1 and TRBJ2-2; D is uncertain. The CDR3 is made up of 14 amino acids. Germline lookup yields CDR1 SQVTM and CDR2 ANQGSEA. V was shortened by 4 bases and J by 0 bases, with 9 bases between the two germline ends. The CDR3, as DNA: TGCAGCGTTGGGGCAAGGTCGAACACCGGGGAGCTGTTTTTT. Its protein is CSVGARSNTGELFF.

J is TRBJ1-1 and V is TRBV7-2, with TRBD1 as a possible D gene (5 bases). This CDR3 region has 14 residues. Germline CDR1 is SGHTA and CDR2 is FQGNSA. With 1 base removed from V and 7 bases from J, the gap between germline ends came to 13 bases. As DNA, the CDR3 is TGTGCCAGCAGCTTAGGTAGGGGTTGGGGTGAAGCTTTCTTT. Translating it yields CASSLGRGWGEAFF. Supplemented by reference TRBV7-2 and TRBJ1-1, the full variable domain reads GAGVSQSPSNKVTEKGKDVELRCDPISGHTALYWYRQSLGQGLEFLIYFQGNSAPDKSGLPSDRFSAERTGGSVSTLTIQRTQQEDSAVYLCASSLGRGWGEAFFGQGTRLTVV.

This chain connects TRBV19 to TRBJ1-2; D not resolved. This CDR3 contains 16 residues. With 6 bases removed from V and 0 bases from J, the gap between germline ends came to 17 bases. Germline CDR1 LNHDA, CDR2 SQIVND (reference sequence). CDR3 loop: CASSQVRALANYGYTF. The DNA for the CDR3 is TGTGCCAGTAGCCAGGTGAGGGCCTTAGCTAACTATGGCTACACCTTC.

The chain joins TRBV5-4 to TRBJ1-2; D might be TRBD1 (5 bases). The CDR3 extends over 14 amino acids. Per germline, CDR1 SGHNT and CDR2 YYREEE (reference sequence). Trimming shortened V by 4 bases and J by 6 bases, and 16 bases separated the two germline ends. The CDR3 loop is CASSLEAGGNGYTF. The CDR3 nucleotides are TGTGCCAGCAGCCTGGAGGCTGGGGGGAATGGCTACACCTTC.

V is TRBV6-2 or TRBV6-3 and J is TRBJ1-2, with D tentatively TRBD1 (5 bases). Germline lookup yields CDR1 MNHEY and CDR2 SVGEGT. This CDR3 region has 15 residues. Between the trimmed V and J ends, which lost 4 bases and 7 bases, there was a span of 19 bases. The DNA for the CDR3 is TGTGCCAGCAGTTCCACACAGGCCCCTTCAATTGGCTACACCTTC. It encodes CASSSTQAPSIGYTF.

V is TRBV10-3 and J is TRBJ2-1; 9 positions agree with TRBD2. The CDR3 has 15 residues. V shed 2 bases, J shed 4 bases, and the junction held 3 bases outside the gene matches. Per the germline V gene, CDR1 is ENHRY and CDR2 is SYGVKD. CDR3 region: CAISESGGPYNEQFF. CDR3 DNA: TGTGCCATCAGTGAGAGCGGGGGGCCTTACAATGAGCAGTTCTTC.

The chain employs TRBV30 and TRBJ1-6; 7 bases map to TRBD1. Per the germline V gene, CDR1 is GTSNPN and CDR2 is SVGIG (reference sequence). V lost 3 bases, J lost 3 bases, and 11 bases stayed unmatched. CDR3 length: 17 amino acids. The CDR3 reads CAWRDRSRYIYNSPLHF. As DNA, the CDR3 is TGTGCCTGGAGGGACAGGTCAAGATACATCTATAATTCACCCCTCCACTTT.

V usage is TRBV5-1 and J usage is TRBJ1-4; 10 positions agree with TRBD1. The CDR3 is 16 amino acids. Trimming cost V 0 bases and J 4 bases; bases outside gene matches: 3. Germline V gives CDR1 SGHRS, CDR2 YFSETQ. CDR3 in amino acids: CASSLGTGGINEKLFF. CDR3 in DNA: TGCGCCAGCAGCTTGGGGACAGGGGGGATTAATGAAAAACTGTTTTTT.

The rearrangement uses TRBV3-1 (or the pseudogene TRBV3-2) and TRBJ1-1; perhaps TRBD1 as D (5 bases). CDR1 is LGHDT and CDR2 is YNNKEL in the germline V gene (reference sequence). The length of the CDR3 is 14 residues. The V end was cut by 4 bases, the J end by 0 bases, with 9 bases between. This chain's CDR3 is CASSRLGVNTEAFF. CDR3 nucleotides: TGTGCCAGCAGCCGACTAGGGGTGAACACTGAAGCTTTCTTT.

The chain joins TRBV19 to TRBJ2-3; weak D call: TRBD2 (7 bases). Trimming stripped 6 bases from V and 2 bases from J, with 12 bases between. The CDR3 totals 14 residues. Germline CDR1 LNHDA, CDR2 SQIVND (reference sequence). The CDR3 sequence is CASSGGRLTDTQYF. The CDR3 DNA is TGTGCCAGTAGCGGGGGGCGTCTCACAGATACGCAGTATTTT.

V and J are TRBV19 and TRBJ1-1; 7 positions match TRBD1. Germline loops: CDR1 LNHDA, CDR2 SQIVND (reference sequence). The V segment lost 3 bases and the J segment 8 bases; nucleotides outside the gene matches: 3. This CDR3 comprises 12 residues. The CDR3 DNA follows: TGTGCCAGTAGTATGACGGACAGGGAAGCTTTCTTT. This gives the protein CASSMTDREAFF.